This T cell receptor (beta chain) was observed in a study of blood T cells in healthy people across ages. Details on this clonotype: Antigen: not known.

The study, taken as a whole, reports: Estimated diversity, derived from one million T cells, was regarded as an underestimate.

Isolation of PBMCs gave at least 6.5 million cells per sample. Combining a sample-barcoded 5' primer with a J-beta primer mix, a second PCR ran for about 6 to 11 cycles. Each TCR beta cDNA got a 12-nucleotide random molecular identifier. All samples yielded 2.5 million or more CDR3-containing paired-end reads. Via MiXCR, TCRdb re-called the 5' RACE reads, giving one row per CDR3 protein. Found here are more than 700,000 distinct CDR3 sequences, less than 70% of them singletons; the top ten hold roughly two fifths. Sequencing used blood. The source is a man at least 80 years old in good health.

The CDR3 DNA sequence: TGTGCCACCAGCACTGGACAGGGGTTGAACAGAGACGCGTATTTT. It encodes CATSTGQGLNRDAYF. The chain combines TRBV15 with TRBJ2-3, with 9 bases matching TRBD1. Germline CDR1 and CDR2: LNHNV and YYDKDF (reference sequence). The CDR3 is 15 amino acids. Trimming cost V 4 bases and J 14 bases; bases outside gene matches: 16.